What follows are 30 T cell receptor beta chains derived from one specimen sequenced in a study of CD8 T cells in ankylosing spondylitis. General study results and limits: Characteristic, it appeared, of ankylosing spondylitis blood was a TCR beta motif of roughly 8 highly homologous variants.

TCRdb used MiXCR to reprocess the 5' RACE reads, holding one entry per CDR3 protein. The sample lists 500,000 to 650,000 distinct CDR3 sequences; less than 6% were seen once. These receptors have no known antigen. The sample consisted of blood, either unsorted or a sorted T cell fraction (not recorded which). All receptors derive from a male donor with ankylosing spondylitis.

This clonotype came up many times. V is TRBV6-1 and J is TRBJ2-5, with D maybe TRBD2 (5 bases). Trimming took 9 bases from V and 1 from J, leaving 12 bases between them. The CDR3 spans 13 residues. In germline, CDR1 is MNHNS, CDR2 SASEGT. CDR3 in amino acids: CARSRVLQETQYF. The DNA for the CDR3 is TGTGCCAGGTCGAGGGTTCTCCAAGAGACCCAGTACTTC.

J is TRBJ2-1 and V is TRBV7-9; 12 nucleotides match TRBD2. V was pared by 4 bases and J by 8 bases, with 6 bases of the junction left unmatched. Germline V gene data show CDR1 as SEHNR and CDR2 as FQNEAQ (reference sequence). The CDR3 is made up of 15 amino acids. The CDR3 here is CASSSLGLAGDEQFF. DNA of the CDR3: TGTGCCAGCAGCTCACTGGGACTAGCGGGCGATGAGCAGTTCTTC.

This clonotype has ten or more counts. The gene calls are TRBV5-1 and TRBJ2-7; 7 bases map to TRBD1. The germline V gene encodes CDR1 SGHRS and CDR2 YFSETQ. With V trimmed by 0 bases and J by 7 bases, 7 bases remained unmatched. This CDR3 comprises 14 residues. As DNA, the CDR3 is TGCGCCAGCAGCTTGGAGACAGGGAACGAGGAGCAGTACTTC. This gives the protein CASSLETGNEEQYF.

This clonotype was observed many times. This sequence joins TRBV7-8 and TRBJ2-5; either TRBD1 or TRBD2 may fit D (6 bases each). Germline-derived CDR1 and CDR2 are SGHVS and FQNEAQ. The CDR3 is 16 amino acids. Deletions cut 2 bases from V and 5 bases from J, with 18 bases between. DNA for the CDR3: TGTGCCAGCAGCTTAAGCTACCGGGGGCAGGCGGAGACCCAGTACTTC. This translates into CASSLSYRGQAETQYF.

The sample holds many counts of this clonotype. The rearrangement joins TRBV5-1 to TRBJ1-1, with a weak D call TRBD1 (5 bases). Germline V CDR1 and CDR2: SGHRS, YFSETQ. The CDR3 has 15 amino acids. V was clipped by 1 base and J by 3 bases, with 13 bases between them. DNA of the CDR3: TGCGCCAGCAGCTTGTTTTCCAGGGCAGACACTGAAGCTTTCTTT. It translates to CASSLFSRADTEAFF.

This clonotype was seen ten or more times. The chain links TRBV20-1 to TRBJ1-4, with 9 bases matching TRBD1. This CDR3 contains 12 residues. With 6 bases clipped from V and 8 bases from J, the junction kept 4 bases outside the gene matches. Germline V gene lookup returns CDR1 DFQATT and CDR2 SNEGSKA (reference sequence). CDR3 DNA sequence: TGCAGTGCGAGGGGACAGGGCGAAAAACTGTTTTTT. It specifies CSARGQGEKLFF.

In its sample, this clonotype was seen many times. The chain has TRBV5-5 and TRBJ2-3; unclear D gene. This CDR3 has 14 amino acids. The V gene's germline CDR1 is SGHKS and CDR2 YYEKEE (reference sequence). V lost 0 bases and J 2 bases, leaving 7 bases between the germline ends. Written as DNA, the CDR3 is TGTGCCAGCAGCTTGGGACGGTACACAGATACGCAGTATTTT. Residues: CASSLGRYTDTQYF.

At least ten counts were recorded for this clonotype. The chain combines TRBV5-1 with TRBJ1-1; possible D gene TRBD1, 5 bases. Germline V gene lookup returns CDR1 SGHRS and CDR2 YFSETQ. Trimming stripped 5 bases from V and 4 bases from J, with 15 bases between. CDR3 size: 14 residues. The CDR3 coding sequence is TGCGCCAGCAGGCCCCGTGCGGGGGTCACTGAAGCTTTCTTT. Its translation is CASRPRAGVTEAFF.

In this sample, this clonotype turned up many times. The rearrangement uses TRBV5-1 and TRBJ2-7; weak D call: TRBD2 (7 bases). This CDR3 has 15 amino acids. Per the germline V gene, CDR1 is SGHRS and CDR2 is YFSETQ. V was trimmed by 1 base and J by 5 bases, leaving 16 bases between them. The CDR3 coding sequence is TGCGCCAGCAGCTTGCCTTCCGGGGGGCGCCACGAGCAGTACTTC. Its protein is CASSLPSGGRHEQYF.

This chain links TRBV29-1 with TRBJ2-5; D not certain. The CDR3 loop spans 13 amino acids. The germline gives CDR1 SQVTM, CDR2 ANQGSEA. The V end lost 2 bases, the J end lost 1 base, and 8 bases lay between the germline ends. DNA of the CDR3: TGCAGCGTTGAACGGAACCTCCAAGAGACCCAGTACTTC. Amino acid sequence: CSVERNLQETQYF.

This clonotype was picked up many times. The V and J genes are TRBV6-1 and TRBJ2-7, with D perhaps TRBD2 (6 bases). The CDR3 covers 15 residues. The V gene's germline CDR1 is MNHNS and CDR2 SASEGT. The V end lost 6 bases, the J end lost 2 bases, and 17 bases lay between the germline ends. The CDR3 sequence is CASSGSPKGTYEQYF. As DNA, the CDR3 is TGTGCCAGCAGCGGGAGTCCAAAAGGGACCTACGAGCAGTACTTC.

This clonotype was observed at least ten times. J is TRBJ2-3 and V is TRBV5-1; D call uncertain. Germline CDR1 SGHRS, CDR2 YFSETQ. V was trimmed by 5 bases and J by 0 bases, leaving 13 bases between them. This CDR3 comprises 15 residues. CDR3 DNA: TGCGCCAGCAGGGGCGACCCGGCAAGCACAGATACGCAGTATTTT. Amino acids: CASRGDPASTDTQYF.

A few counts support this clonotype. This rearrangement joins TRBV6-2 or TRBV6-3 to TRBJ2-3; D is unresolved. Per germline, CDR1 MNHEY and CDR2 SVGEGT. V lost 2 bases and J 6 bases, leaving 9 bases between the germline ends. The CDR3 totals 13 residues. The CDR3 DNA reads as TGTGCCAGCAGTTACCCCGCCGCCGATACGCAGTATTTT. Translating it yields CASSYPAADTQYF.

This clonotype was recorded a few times. This sequence joins TRBV7-9 and TRBJ1-2, with D unclear. The CDR3 has 15 amino acids. Per the germline V gene, CDR1 is SEHNR and CDR2 is FQNEAQ (reference sequence). The V end was cut by 3 bases, the J end by 8 bases, with 19 bases between. The CDR3 DNA reads TGTGCCAGCAGCTTCTATAACGGAAAAAGGGAAGGCTACACCTTC. Translating it yields CASSFYNGKREGYTF.

This clonotype was recorded a few times. J is TRBJ1-1 and V is TRBV6-1; TRBD1 aligns across 10 bases. The J segment lost 6 bases and the V segment lost 5 bases, leaving 9 bases of the junction unmatched. The CDR3 totals 15 residues. Per germline, CDR1 MNHNS and CDR2 SASEGT. This CDR3 is CASSPTGQGTAEAFF. For the CDR3, the DNA is TGTGCCAGCAGTCCCACGGGACAGGGGACCGCTGAAGCTTTCTTT.

Many counts were recorded for this clonotype. The chain combines TRBV6-2 or TRBV6-3 with TRBJ2-1; perhaps TRBD2 as D (6 bases). The CDR3 extends over 14 amino acids. V gave up 6 bases and J gave up 2 bases, with 11 bases separating them. CDR1 and CDR2 (germline): MNHEY, SVGEGT. CDR3 coding DNA: TGTGCCAGCAGCTGGACTAACGCCTACAATGAGCAGTTCTTC. As protein: CASSWTNAYNEQFF.

This clonotype was seen at least ten times. The V and J genes are TRBV29-1 and TRBJ1-1, with 8 positions matching TRBD1. Per germline, CDR1 SQVTM and CDR2 ANQGSEA. The CDR3 is made up of 15 amino acids. Trimming removed 3 bases from V and 3 bases from J; junction bases left unmatched: 9. CDR3 amino acids: CSVEKYGTGDTEAFF. Written as DNA, the CDR3 is TGCAGCGTTGAGAAGTATGGGACAGGAGACACTGAAGCTTTCTTT.

This clonotype was detected many times. The chain couples TRBV20-1 to TRBJ2-1; D may be TRBD2 (7 bases). V gave up 5 bases and J gave up 5 bases, with 19 bases separating them. The CDR3 covers 15 residues. Germline V gene data show CDR1 as DFQATT and CDR2 as SNEGSKA (reference sequence). In DNA, the CDR3 is TGCAGTGCTCCTAAGGGGGGGTTTTTCGACAATGAGCAGTTCTTC. This gives the protein CSAPKGGFFDNEQFF.

There are many counts of this clonotype. The chain employs TRBV29-1 and TRBJ1-5; the D gene is possibly TRBD1 (5 bases). V lost 6 bases, J lost 3 bases, and 9 bases lay in between. Germline CDR1 is SQVTM and CDR2 is ANQGSEA. The CDR3 consists of 12 residues. In nucleotides, the CDR3 is TGCAGCGTCGCAGGGCCCAATCAGCCCCAGCATTTT. Its protein is CSVAGPNQPQHF.

This clonotype was seen more than once but under ten times. The chain joins TRBV5-1 to TRBJ2-7; D uncertain. The CDR3 runs 15 residues. Germline V CDR1 and CDR2: SGHRS, YFSETQ. With 4 bases removed from V and 0 bases from J, the gap between germline ends came to 14 bases. CDR3 residues: CASSMDATSSYEQYF. Written as DNA, the CDR3 is TGCGCCAGCAGCATGGACGCCACGAGCTCCTACGAGCAGTACTTC.

This clonotype was recorded at least ten times. V gene TRBV20-1 combines with J gene TRBJ2-7, with a possible D match to TRBD1 (5 bases). Per germline, CDR1 DFQATT and CDR2 SNEGSKA (reference sequence). Trimming took off 0 bases at V and 7 bases at J, with 10 bases between the two ends. This CDR3 is built from 12 residues. The CDR3 spells CSARDSWTEQYF. The CDR3 coding sequence is TGCAGTGCTAGAGATAGTTGGACAGAGCAGTACTTC.

The chain couples TRBV29-1 to TRBJ1-1; D may be TRBD1 (5 bases). Trimming pared 5 bases from V and 1 base from J, leaving 20 bases between. The CDR3 spans 16 residues. CDR1 and CDR2 (germline): SQVTM, ANQGSEA. CDR3 in DNA: TGCAGCGTTAACGGCGAGGCAGGAAGGGGGAACACTGAAGCTTTCTTT. Amino acids: CSVNGEAGRGNTEAFF.

The rearrangement uses TRBV5-1 and TRBJ2-4; D is undetermined. This CDR3 is built from 17 residues. Germline V CDR1 and CDR2: SGHRS, YFSETQ. Between the trimmed V and J ends, which lost 0 bases and 0 bases, there was a span of 13 bases. The CDR3 region is CASSLEGLTLAKNIQYF. Here the CDR3 DNA reads TGCGCCAGCAGCTTGGAGGGTTTGACGCTAGCCAAAAACATTCAGTACTTC.

This clonotype was detected many times. The chain couples TRBV4-3 to TRBJ1-2, with TRBD1 as a possible D gene (5 bases). This CDR3 is 11 amino acids long. From germline, CDR1 is LGHNA and CDR2 YSLEER. V lost 8 bases to trimming and J lost 3 bases, with 7 bases between them. The CDR3 DNA is TGCGCCAGCCGAGGGGACTATGGCTACACCTTC. Translating gives CASRGDYGYTF.

This clonotype came up many times. This chain connects TRBV10-3 to TRBJ1-2, with a possible D match to TRBD1 (5 bases). The V and J ends lost 10 bases and 1 base respectively, with 10 bases between them. CDR1 ENHRY and CDR2 SYGVKD come from the germline V gene. CDR3 size: 12 residues. This CDR3 is CATGGGNYGYTF. The DNA of the CDR3 is TGTGCCACTGGGGGGGGTAACTATGGCTACACCTTC.

Ten or more counts support this clonotype. The genes are TRBV11-2 and TRBJ1-2, with 10 bases lining up with TRBD1. V was pared by 4 bases and J by 1 base, with 3 bases of the junction left unmatched. The CDR3 runs 15 residues. CDR1 is SGHAT, CDR2 FQNNGV, per germline. This chain's CDR3 is CASSSGQGLNYGYTF. Here the CDR3 DNA reads TGTGCCAGCAGCTCGGGACAGGGGCTTAACTATGGCTACACCTTC.

This clonotype has just a few counts. The rearrangement links TRBV20-1 to TRBJ2-5; 7 nucleotides agree with TRBD1. The V gene's germline CDR1 is DFQATT and CDR2 SNEGSKA (reference sequence). The CDR3 covers 13 residues. The trim removed 8 bases at V and 5 bases at J, leaving 11 bases unmatched. Written as DNA, the CDR3 is TGCAGTCCCCTTCGAAGGGGGCCGGAGACCCAGTACTTC. This sequence encodes CSPLRRGPETQYF.

This clonotype was seen ten or more times. This rearrangement joins TRBV27 to TRBJ1-6, with D possibly TRBD1 on 6 matching bases. The CDR3 totals 15 residues. Trimming cost V 7 bases and J 4 bases, with 14 bases left between them. CDR1 is MNHEY and CDR2 is SMNVEV in the germline V gene (reference sequence). The CDR3 region is CASTWGGGYNSPLHF. The CDR3 coding sequence is TGTGCCAGCACCTGGGGGGGCGGGTATAATTCACCCCTCCACTTT.

This clonotype was recorded many times. V is TRBV29-1 and J is TRBJ2-3; D may be TRBD1 (5 bases). Germline V gene lookup returns CDR1 SQVTM and CDR2 ANQGSEA. The CDR3 is made up of 13 amino acids. Deletions cut 4 bases from V and 4 bases from J, with 12 bases between. DNA for the CDR3: TGCAGCGTTGGGAACAGGCCACCAGATACGCAGTATTTT. Its protein is CSVGNRPPDTQYF.

This clonotype came up many times. The chain joins TRBV6-6 to TRBJ1-4; TRBD1 is a possible D gene (5 bases). The CDR3 totals 13 residues. V was cut by 4 bases and J by 12 bases, with 15 bases left in between. Germline lookup yields CDR1 MNHNY and CDR2 SVGAGI (reference sequence). This CDR3 is CASSSNGGLQLFF. The DNA for the CDR3 is TGTGCCAGCAGTTCTAATGGGGGTTTGCAACTGTTTTTT.